This T cell receptor beta chain was identified in a study of PD-L1 blockade in urothelial cancer. Specified time point: peripheral blood 6 weeks after treatment start. Here immunoSEQ multiplex PCR was the method, and the copy in TCRdb shows in-frame clones only, minus some. The sample consists of more than 95,000 clones, roughly 82% of them appearing once. Germline assignment: CDR1 MNHEY and CDR2 SVGAGI. This CDR3 spans 11 amino acids. Trimming stripped 8 bases from V and 11 bases from J, with 15 bases between. The sequenced sample was PBMCs, obtained around atezolizumab (anti-PD-L1) treatment. The V gene is TRBV6-5, the J gene TRBJ2-5; a possible D gene is TRBD2 (5 bases). The receptor was isolated from a middle-aged man with urothelial cancer. DNA of the CDR3: TGTGCCAGCCACTCGTCCGGGGAGCAGTACTTC. Its translation is CASHSSGEQYF.